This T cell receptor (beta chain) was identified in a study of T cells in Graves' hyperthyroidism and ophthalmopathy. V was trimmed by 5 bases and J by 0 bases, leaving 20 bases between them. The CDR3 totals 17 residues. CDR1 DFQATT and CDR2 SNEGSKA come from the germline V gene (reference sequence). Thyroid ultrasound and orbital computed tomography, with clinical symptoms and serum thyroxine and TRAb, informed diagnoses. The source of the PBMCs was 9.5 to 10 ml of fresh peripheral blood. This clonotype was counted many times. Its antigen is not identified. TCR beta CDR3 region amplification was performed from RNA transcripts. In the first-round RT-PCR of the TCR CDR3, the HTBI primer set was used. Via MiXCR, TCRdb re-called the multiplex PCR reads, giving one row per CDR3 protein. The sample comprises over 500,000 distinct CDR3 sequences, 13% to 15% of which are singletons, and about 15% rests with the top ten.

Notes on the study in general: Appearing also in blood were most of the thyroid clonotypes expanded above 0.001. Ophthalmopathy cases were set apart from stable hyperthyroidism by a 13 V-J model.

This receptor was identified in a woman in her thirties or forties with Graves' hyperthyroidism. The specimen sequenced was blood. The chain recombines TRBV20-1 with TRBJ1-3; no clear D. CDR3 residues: CSAPILAGPFSGNTIYF. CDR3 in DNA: TGCAGTGCTCCTATCCTGGCAGGACCCTTCTCTGGAAACACCATATATTTT.